This T cell receptor beta chain was captured by sequencing in a study of T cell changes during pregnancy in multiple sclerosis. Some clones are missing from TCRdb's copy, which holds only in-frame ones; the method was immunoSEQ multiplex PCR. This table holds around 28,000 clones, about nine tenths found once. V gave up 5 bases and J gave up 4 bases; unmatched junction bases: 8. Germline CDR1 reads SGHNT; CDR2 reads YENEEA. This CDR3 is built from 15 residues. The source material was CD4+ T cells from peripheral blood mononuclear cells, sampled in the first trimester of pregnancy. The rearrangement uses TRBV11-3 and TRBJ2-3; 8 nucleotides align to TRBD2. The source is a female donor in good health, enrolled as a control in a pregnancy study. Written as DNA, the CDR3 is TGTGCCAGCAGCCAGTCAGCGGGAGTGGCAGATACGCAGTATTTT. This codes for CASSQSAGVADTQYF.